This T cell receptor beta chain was recorded in a study of identical twins. The CDR3 sequence is 13 residues long. Germline CDR1 and CDR2: SNHLY and FYNNEI. Trimming removed 3 bases from V and 7 bases from J, with 9 bases in between. Using its own MiXCR run on the 5' RACE reads, TCRdb lists one record per CDR3 protein. Of about 690,000 distinct CDR3 sequences in the sample, over 5% were seen once. As concerns this clonotype: The target antigen is unknown.

Findings of the study overall: Models predicted too little out-of-frame TCR alpha sharing in monozygotic twins. The abundant beta clonotypes from cord blood had fewer insertions, and memory repertoires had none of this.

V usage is TRBV2 and J usage is TRBJ1-4, with a weak D call TRBD1 (5 bases). The sequenced sample was naive T cells sorted from blood. The TCR sequence derives from a young man in good health. The DNA for the CDR3 is TGTGCCAGCAGTGATCTGGGGGGTGAAAAACTGTTTTTT. It translates to CASSDLGGEKLFF.